A single sample gave rise to the 9 T cell receptor beta chains below, sequenced in a study of cytomegalovirus exposure and HLA in healthy donors. The PCR ran on 60 Vbeta and 13 Jbeta primers. Libraries were prepared by immunoSEQ multiplex PCR; TCRdb keeps only in-frame clonotypes and omits some of them. The table lists 100,000 to 150,000 clones, roughly 74% of them singletons. What was sequenced was PBMCs. The source is a man in his forties in good health and CMV-seropositive.

The V gene is TRBV28, the J gene TRBJ1-3, with a possible D match to TRBD1 (6 bases). V was shortened by 2 bases and J by 1 base, with 15 bases between the two germline ends. The CDR3 has 17 amino acids. In germline, CDR1 is MDHEN, CDR2 SYDVKM. The CDR3 coding sequence is TGTGCCAGCAGTTTAGGGAACCAGGGGTTATCTGGAAACACCATATATTTT. Its protein is CASSLGNQGLSGNTIYF.

This chain uses TRBV29-1 with TRBJ2-1, with 12 bases aligning to TRBD2. Looked up from germline, CDR1 is SQVTM and CDR2 is ANQGSEA. The CDR3 covers 16 residues. Trimming removed 7 bases from V and 0 bases from J; junction bases left unmatched: 7. The CDR3 DNA is TGCAGCGGAACAACTAGCGGGAGGAGCTCCTACAATGAGCAGTTCTTC. Translating gives CSGTTSGRSSYNEQFF.

The chain combines TRBV28 with TRBJ2-7; 8 bases agree with TRBD1. Trimming cost V 10 bases and J 3 bases; bases outside gene matches: 11. The CDR3 totals 14 residues. CDR1 and CDR2 from the germline V gene are MDHEN and SYDVKM. CDR3 sequence reads: CATRDRGRSYEQYF. The CDR3 coding sequence is TGTGCCACCCGAGACAGGGGTCGAAGCTACGAGCAGTACTTC.

This clone was detected only once. The V and J genes are TRBV6-5 and TRBJ1-3, with TRBD1 identical over 7 bases. Germline values: CDR1 MNHEY, CDR2 SVGAGI. The junction had 9 bases not matched to a gene; V was cut back by 6 bases and J by 4 bases. The CDR3 runs to 15 residues. The DNA of the CDR3 is TGTGCCAGCAGCCCTAAGGGGGCGAGGGGAAACACCATATATTTT. This codes for CASSPKGARGNTIYF.

This chain joins TRBV27 and TRBJ1-1; 8 bases map to TRBD1. V lost 6 bases to trimming and J lost 3 bases; unmatched junction nucleotides: 12. Germline V CDR1 and CDR2: MNHEY, SMNVEV (reference sequence). The CDR3 is 16 residues long. This CDR3 is CASRIGQGIRDTEAFF. The CDR3 coding sequence is TGTGCCAGCAGAATCGGACAGGGTATTAGGGACACTGAAGCTTTCTTT.

The V and J genes are TRBV2 and TRBJ2-7, with 7 bases matching TRBD1. The CDR3 has 14 amino acids. The germline CDR1 and CDR2 sequences are SNHLY and FYNNEI. The junction had 5 bases not matched to a gene; V was cut back by 1 base and J by 5 bases. CDR3 sequence (DNA): TGTGCCAGCAGTGAAGGACAGGGCCGGGACGAGCAGTACTTC. This translates into CASSEGQGRDEQYF.

This clone has just one count. The J gene is TRBJ2-2, the V gene TRBV25-1, with 12 bases fitting TRBD1. Germline V gene sequence: CDR1 MGHDK, CDR2 SYGVNS. J gave up 6 bases and V 3 bases, and 8 bases lay outside the gene matches. The CDR3 has 17 amino acids. As DNA, the CDR3 is TGTGCCAGCAGTGATTCAACGGGACAGGGGGCCTCCGGGGAGCTGTTTTTT. This gives the protein CASSDSTGQGASGELFF.

The table lists this clone with many counts. V usage is TRBV6-1 and J usage is TRBJ2-7, with D hard to call. This CDR3 has 15 amino acids. Between the trimmed V and J ends, which lost 0 bases and 2 bases, there was a span of 11 bases. The germline V gene has CDR1 MNHNS and CDR2 SASEGT. The CDR3 sequence: CASSEADRVAYEQYF. DNA for the CDR3: TGTGCCAGCAGTGAAGCCGATAGAGTCGCCTACGAGCAGTACTTC.

This rearrangement joins TRBV19 to TRBJ1-5, with D unresolved. This CDR3 has 12 residues. With 3 bases removed from V and 11 bases from J, the gap between germline ends came to 11 bases. The V gene's germline CDR1 is LNHDA and CDR2 SQIVND (reference sequence). CDR3 nucleotides: TGTGCCAGTAGTATCTCTGCGGCGGCCCAGCATTTT. Its translation: CASSISAAAQHF.